These 15 T cell receptor beta chains were sequenced from one sample in a study of T cells after somatic rescue of genetic block. Profiled with immunoSEQ multiplex PCR; TCRdb holds only in-frame clones, not every one. Found here are 85,000 to 90,000 clones, 80% to 90% of them singletons; the top ten hold roughly 1.7%. Specimen: peripheral blood mononuclear cells (PBMCs). The receptors originated from a young woman.

V is TRBV27 and J is TRBJ2-6; D unclear. Per the germline V gene, CDR1 is MNHEY and CDR2 is SMNVEV (reference sequence). V was clipped by 2 bases and J by 2 bases, with 1 base between them. The CDR3 loop spans 13 amino acids. In DNA form, the CDR3 reads TGTGCCAGCAGTTTAACTGGGGCCAACGTCCTGACTTTC. It translates to CASSLTGANVLTF. The entire variable domain, with the rest obtained from reference TRBV27 and TRBJ2-6, is as follows: EAQVTQNPRYLITVTGKKLTVTCSQNMNHEYMSWYRQDPGLGLRQIYYSMNVEVTDKGDVPEGYKVSRKEKRNFPLILESPSPNQTSLYFCASSLTGANVLTFGAGSRLTVL.

The V and J genes are TRBV29-1 and TRBJ1-2; 9 bases are shared with TRBD1. With 4 bases clipped from V and 3 bases from J, the junction kept 6 bases outside the gene matches. CDR3 length equals 14 residues. Germline V lookup: CDR1 SQVTM, CDR2 ANQGSEA. CDR3 protein: CSVGPRDRDYGYTF. The CDR3 nucleotides read TGCAGCGTTGGCCCCCGGGACAGGGACTATGGCTACACCTTC.

J is TRBJ1-2 and V is TRBV29-1, with D unclear. Germline V CDR1 and CDR2: SQVTM, ANQGSEA. The ends were cut back, 7 bases at V and 8 bases at J, with 11 bases in the middle. The CDR3 consists of 10 residues. The CDR3 DNA reads as TGCAGCGCCAGGACCGACGGCTACACCTTC. This sequence encodes CSARTDGYTF.

The chain has TRBV9 and TRBJ2-1; D is uncertain. This CDR3 region has 15 residues. The V gene's germline CDR1 is SGDLS and CDR2 YYNGEE. V lost 0 bases and J 7 bases, leaving 14 bases between the germline ends. The CDR3 region is CASSVGPVLGNEQFF. The CDR3 bases are TGTGCCAGCAGCGTAGGGCCAGTTTTGGGGAATGAGCAGTTCTTC. Based on the CDR3 plus reference TRBV9 and TRBJ2-1, the full variable domain is DSGVTQTPKHLITATGQRVTLRCSPRSGDLSVYWYQQSLDQGLQFLIQYYNGEERAKGNILERFSAQQFPDLHSELNLSSLELGDSALYFCASSVGPVLGNEQFFGPGTRLTVL.

This clone is a singleton in its sample. The V call is TRBV5-6, the J call TRBJ2-5; D ambiguous. This CDR3 contains 12 residues. The germline V and J ends were trimmed by 2 bases and 11 bases, with 13 bases remaining between them. In germline, CDR1 is SGHDT, CDR2 YYEEEE. For the CDR3, the DNA is TGTGCCAGCAGCTTATGGACCCGTGAGCAGTACTTC. Its translation is CASSLWTREQYF.

This rearrangement joins TRBV28 to TRBJ2-3; TRBD2 is a possible D gene (6 bases). Germline CDR1 reads MDHEN; CDR2 reads SYDVKM. The CDR3 runs to 19 residues. V was clipped by 4 bases and J by 6 bases, with 29 bases between them. The CDR3 spells CASSWSTGADPSYADTQYF. CDR3 nucleotides: TGTGCCAGCAGTTGGAGTACGGGAGCGGACCCCTCGTATGCGGATACGCAGTATTTT.

This chain links TRBV10-3 with TRBJ2-1; 9 positions match TRBD1. CDR1 ENHRY and CDR2 SYGVKD come from the germline V gene. J gave up 4 bases and V 3 bases, and 7 bases lay outside the gene matches. The length of the CDR3 is 16 residues. CDR3 bases: TGTGCCATCAGTGATCTGACAGGGGGATTATACAATGAGCAGTTCTTC. It yields the protein CAISDLTGGLYNEQFF.

The chain employs TRBV7-3 and TRBJ2-3, with 9 positions matching TRBD2. The ends lost 3 bases at V and 6 bases at J; junction bases unmatched: 7. Germline-derived CDR1 and CDR2 are SGHTA and FQGTGA. The CDR3 sequence is 15 residues long. Here the CDR3 DNA reads TGTGCCAGCAGCTTGGGACTAGCCGTCTCCGATACGCAGTATTTT. Translation gives CASSLGLAVSDTQYF.

On this clone itself: The same CDR3 also results from other DNA sequences found in this sample. The V gene is TRBV5-1, the J gene TRBJ1-5; TRBD1 is a possible D gene (5 bases). CDR3 length: 16 residues. Trimming stripped 4 bases from V and 1 base from J, with 15 bases between. Germline V gives CDR1 SGHRS, CDR2 YFSETQ. The CDR3 DNA is TGCGCCAGCAGCCCTAACGGGGAGGGGAGCAATCAGCCCCAGCATTTT. Protein: CASSPNGEGSNQPQHF.

The chain joins TRBV5-6 to TRBJ2-7, with D possibly matching TRBD1 (6 bases). The germline V and J ends were trimmed by 0 bases and 5 bases, with 15 bases remaining between them. CDR3 length equals 15 residues. CDR1 is SGHDT, CDR2 YYEEEE, per germline. CDR3 amino acids: CASSLAPSNRDEQYF. The CDR3 DNA reads as TGTGCCAGCAGCTTGGCCCCGAGTAACAGGGACGAGCAGTACTTC.

The rearrangement links TRBV11-3 to TRBJ1-2; possibly TRBD1 for D (6 bases). Per germline, CDR1 SGHNT and CDR2 YENEEA. This CDR3 spans 15 amino acids. Trimming removed 5 bases from V and 4 bases from J, with 17 bases in between. In nucleotides, the CDR3 is TGTGCCAGCAGCCTAGGGGGGCCTACCGCCTATGGCTACACCTTC. This sequence encodes CASSLGGPTAYGYTF.

The chain links TRBV29-1 to TRBJ2-1, with TRBD2 matching over 8 bases. V shed 3 bases, J shed 8 bases, and the junction held 3 bases outside the gene matches. Germline CDR1 and CDR2: SQVTM and ANQGSEA. CDR3 length: 12 residues. DNA of the CDR3: TGCAGCGTTGACGGGAGGGTCGATGAGCAGTTCTTC. It is translated as CSVDGRVDEQFF.

The chain employs TRBV4-2 and TRBJ1-2, with 9 bases that match TRBD1. This CDR3 has 16 residues. Trimming cost V 0 bases and J 3 bases; bases outside gene matches: 5. Looked up from germline, CDR1 is LGHNA and CDR2 is YNFKEQ. The CDR3 reads CASSQEDRGRDYGYTF. In nucleotides, the CDR3 is TGTGCCAGCAGCCAAGAGGACAGGGGTAGGGACTATGGCTACACCTTC.

The genes are TRBV9 and TRBJ1-3, with 8 nucleotides matching TRBD1. Germline lookup yields CDR1 SGDLS and CDR2 YYNGEE. V shed 3 bases, J shed 4 bases, and the junction held 15 bases outside the gene matches. This CDR3 is built from 18 residues. The CDR3 DNA follows: TGTGCCAGCAGCGCCTCGACAGGGGCCGCAAGAATGGGAAACACCATATATTTT. This gives the protein CASSASTGAARMGNTIYF.

The table lists this clone with many counts. V usage is TRBV15 and J usage is TRBJ2-7; 7 bases are a match to TRBD1. J gave up 5 bases and V 4 bases, and 8 bases lay outside the gene matches. Per the germline V gene, CDR1 is LNHNV and CDR2 is YYDKDF (reference sequence). The CDR3 runs to 14 residues. In nucleotides, the CDR3 is TGTGCCACCAGCAAAGGGACAGCCAGCGACGAGCAGTACTTC. Protein: CATSKGTASDEQYF.